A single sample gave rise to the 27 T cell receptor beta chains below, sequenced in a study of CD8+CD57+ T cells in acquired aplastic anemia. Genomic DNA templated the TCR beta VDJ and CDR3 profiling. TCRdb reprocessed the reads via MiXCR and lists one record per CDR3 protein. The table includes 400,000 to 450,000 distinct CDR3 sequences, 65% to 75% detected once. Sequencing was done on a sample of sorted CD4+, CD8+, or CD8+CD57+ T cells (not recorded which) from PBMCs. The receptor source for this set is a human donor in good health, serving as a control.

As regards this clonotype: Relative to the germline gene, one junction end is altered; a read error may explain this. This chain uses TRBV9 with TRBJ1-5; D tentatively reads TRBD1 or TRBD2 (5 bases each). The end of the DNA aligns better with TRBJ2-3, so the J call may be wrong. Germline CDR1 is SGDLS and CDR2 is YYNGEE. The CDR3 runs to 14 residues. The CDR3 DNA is TGTGCCAGCAGCGTACAGGGACGCACAGATACCCAGTATTTT. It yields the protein CASSVQGRTDTQYF.

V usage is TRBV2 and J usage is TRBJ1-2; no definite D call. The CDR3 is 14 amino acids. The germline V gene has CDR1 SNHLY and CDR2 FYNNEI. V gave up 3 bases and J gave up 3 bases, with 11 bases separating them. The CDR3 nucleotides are TGTGCCAGCAGTGACCAGGCAACACACTATGGCTACACCTTC. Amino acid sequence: CASSDQATHYGYTF.

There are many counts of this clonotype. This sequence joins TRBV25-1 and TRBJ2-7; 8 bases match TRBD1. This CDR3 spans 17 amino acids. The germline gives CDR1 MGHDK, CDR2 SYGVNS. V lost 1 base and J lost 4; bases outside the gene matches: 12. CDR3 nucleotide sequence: TGTGCCAGCAGTGAATTCACAGGGGGGCAGGCGAAATACGAGCAGTACTTC. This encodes CASSEFTGGQAKYEQYF.

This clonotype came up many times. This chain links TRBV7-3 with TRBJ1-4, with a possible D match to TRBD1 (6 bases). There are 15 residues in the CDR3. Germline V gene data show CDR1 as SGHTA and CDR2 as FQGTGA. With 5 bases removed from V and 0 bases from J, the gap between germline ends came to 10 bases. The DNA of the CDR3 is TGTGCCAGCAGCCCGACAGGAGCAACTAATGAAAAACTGTTTTTT. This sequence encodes CASSPTGATNEKLFF.

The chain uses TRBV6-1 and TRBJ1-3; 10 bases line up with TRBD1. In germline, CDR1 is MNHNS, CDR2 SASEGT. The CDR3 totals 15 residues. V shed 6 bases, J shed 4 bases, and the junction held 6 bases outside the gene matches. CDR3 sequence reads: CASSNGQGDGNTIYF. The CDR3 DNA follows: TGTGCCAGCAGCAACGGACAGGGGGACGGAAACACCATATATTTT.

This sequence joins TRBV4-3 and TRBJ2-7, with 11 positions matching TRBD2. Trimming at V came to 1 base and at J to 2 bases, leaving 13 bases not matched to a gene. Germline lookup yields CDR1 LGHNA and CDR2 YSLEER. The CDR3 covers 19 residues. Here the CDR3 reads CASSQVYYSGGVSPYEQYF. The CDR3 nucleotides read TGCGCCAGCAGCCAAGTTTATTATAGCGGGGGGGTATCCCCCTACGAGCAGTACTTC.

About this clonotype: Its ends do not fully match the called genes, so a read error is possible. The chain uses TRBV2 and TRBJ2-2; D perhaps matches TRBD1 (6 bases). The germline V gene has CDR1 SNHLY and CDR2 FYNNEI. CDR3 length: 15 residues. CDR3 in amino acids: CASRSTTTAYREQFF. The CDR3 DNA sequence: TGTGCCAGCAGGTCGACAACAACCGCCTACAGGGAGCAGTTTTTC. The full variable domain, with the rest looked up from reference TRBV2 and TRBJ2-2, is EPEVTQTPSHQVTQMGQEVILRCVPISNHLYFYWYRQILGQKVEFLVSFYNNEISEKSEIFDDQFSVERPDGSNFTLKIRSTKLEDSAMYFCASRSTTTAYREQFFGEGSRLTVL.

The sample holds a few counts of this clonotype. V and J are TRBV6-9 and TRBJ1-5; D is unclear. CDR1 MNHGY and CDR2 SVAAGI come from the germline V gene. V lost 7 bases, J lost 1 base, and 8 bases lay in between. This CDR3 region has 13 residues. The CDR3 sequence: CASTDESNQPQHF. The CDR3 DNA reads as TGTGCCAGCACCGATGAGAGCAATCAGCCCCAGCATTTT.

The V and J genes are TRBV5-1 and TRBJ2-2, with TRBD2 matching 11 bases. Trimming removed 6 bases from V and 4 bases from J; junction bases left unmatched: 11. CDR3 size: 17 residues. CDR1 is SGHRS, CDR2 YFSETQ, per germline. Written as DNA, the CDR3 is TGCGCCAGCAATGGATTAGCGGGAGGGCCGAGCACCGGGGAGCTGTTTTTT. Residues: CASNGLAGGPSTGELFF.

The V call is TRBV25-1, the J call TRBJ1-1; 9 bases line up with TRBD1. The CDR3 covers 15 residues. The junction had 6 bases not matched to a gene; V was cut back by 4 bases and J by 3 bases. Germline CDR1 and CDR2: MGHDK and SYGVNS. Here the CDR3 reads CASSVPQGADTEAFF. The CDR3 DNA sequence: TGTGCCAGCAGTGTCCCACAGGGGGCTGACACTGAAGCTTTCTTT.

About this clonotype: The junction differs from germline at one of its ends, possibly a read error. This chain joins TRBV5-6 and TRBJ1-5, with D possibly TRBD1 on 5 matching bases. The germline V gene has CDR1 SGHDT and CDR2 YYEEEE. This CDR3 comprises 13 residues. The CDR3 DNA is TGTGCCAGCAGCGAAGGGACTGTGGAGACAACGATTTTT. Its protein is CASSEGTVETTIF.

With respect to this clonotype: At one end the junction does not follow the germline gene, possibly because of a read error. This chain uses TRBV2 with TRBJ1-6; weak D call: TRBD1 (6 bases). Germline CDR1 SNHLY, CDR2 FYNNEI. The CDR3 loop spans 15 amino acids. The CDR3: CASGSIRGLNSTLDF. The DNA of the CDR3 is TGTGCCAGCGGTTCCATTAGGGGGTTGAATTCAACCCTCGACTTT.

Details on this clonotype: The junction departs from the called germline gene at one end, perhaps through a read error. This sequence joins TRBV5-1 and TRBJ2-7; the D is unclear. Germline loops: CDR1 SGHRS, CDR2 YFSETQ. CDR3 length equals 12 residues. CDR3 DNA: TGTGCCAGCAGCCCTCGCACCAGCCCGTGGTACTTC. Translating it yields CASSPRTSPWYF.

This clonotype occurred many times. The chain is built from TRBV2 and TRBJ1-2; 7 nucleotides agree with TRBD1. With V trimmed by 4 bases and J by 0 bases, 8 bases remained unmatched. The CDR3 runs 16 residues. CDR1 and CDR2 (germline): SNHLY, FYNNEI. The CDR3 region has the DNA TGTGCCAGCAGTGGTTCCAGGGGGGGAACTAACTATGGCTACACCTTC. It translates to CASSGSRGGTNYGYTF.

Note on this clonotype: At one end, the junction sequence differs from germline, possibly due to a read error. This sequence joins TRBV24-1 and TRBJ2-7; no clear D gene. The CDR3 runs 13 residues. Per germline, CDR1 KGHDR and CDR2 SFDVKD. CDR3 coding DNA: TGTGCCAGCAGTGACATCCGTTTCGGGGAGCAGTACTTC. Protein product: CASSDIRFGEQYF.

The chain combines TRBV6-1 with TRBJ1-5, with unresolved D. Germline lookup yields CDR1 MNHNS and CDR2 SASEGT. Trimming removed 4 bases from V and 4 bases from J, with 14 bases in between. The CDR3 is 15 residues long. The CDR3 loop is CASSGTLGGNQPQHF. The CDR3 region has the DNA TGTGCCAGCAGTGGCACCTTGGGAGGGAATCAGCCCCAGCATTTT.

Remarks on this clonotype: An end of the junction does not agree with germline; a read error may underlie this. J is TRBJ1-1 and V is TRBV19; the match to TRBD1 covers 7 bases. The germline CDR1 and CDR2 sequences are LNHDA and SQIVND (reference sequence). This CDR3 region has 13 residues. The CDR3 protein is CASRIQGWAEALF. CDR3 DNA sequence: TGTGCCAGTAGAATACAGGGGTGGGCTGAAGCTTTGTTT.

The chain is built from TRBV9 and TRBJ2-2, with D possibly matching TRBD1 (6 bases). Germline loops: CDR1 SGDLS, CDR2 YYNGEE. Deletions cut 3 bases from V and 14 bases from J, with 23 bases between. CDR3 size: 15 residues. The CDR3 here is CASSGGHPLTSGLFF. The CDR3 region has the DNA TGTGCCAGCAGCGGGGGACATCCTCTTACTTCGGGCCTGTTTTTT. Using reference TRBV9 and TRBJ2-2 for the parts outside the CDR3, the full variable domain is DSGVTQTPKHLITATGQRVTLRCSPRSGDLSVYWYQQSLDQGLQFLIQYYNGEERAKGNILERFSAQQFPDLHSELNLSSLELGDSALYFCASSGGHPLTSGLFFGEGSRLTVL.

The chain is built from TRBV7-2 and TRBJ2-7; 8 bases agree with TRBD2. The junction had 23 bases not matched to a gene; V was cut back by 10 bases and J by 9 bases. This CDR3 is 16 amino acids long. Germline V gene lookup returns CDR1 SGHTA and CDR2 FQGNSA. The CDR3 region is CATTVSTLAGGFGQYF. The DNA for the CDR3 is TGTGCCACCACCGTATCCACACTCGCGGGGGGCTTCGGGCAGTACTTC.

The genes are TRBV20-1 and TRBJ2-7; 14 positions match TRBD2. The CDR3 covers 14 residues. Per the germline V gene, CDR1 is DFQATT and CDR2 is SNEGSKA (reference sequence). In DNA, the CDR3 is TGCAGCGCTGGACTAGCGGGGGGCCATTACGAGCAGTACTTC. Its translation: CSAGLAGGHYEQYF.

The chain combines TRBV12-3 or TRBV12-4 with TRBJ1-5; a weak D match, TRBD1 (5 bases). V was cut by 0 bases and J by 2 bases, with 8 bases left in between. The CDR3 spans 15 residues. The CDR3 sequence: CASSLAGEGNQPQHF. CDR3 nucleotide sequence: TGTGCCAGCAGTTTAGCAGGGGAGGGCAATCAGCCCCAGCATTTT.

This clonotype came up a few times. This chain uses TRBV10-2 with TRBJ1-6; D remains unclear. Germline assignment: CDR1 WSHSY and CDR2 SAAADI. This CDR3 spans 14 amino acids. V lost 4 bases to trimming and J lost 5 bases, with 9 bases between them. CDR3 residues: CASSASNDNSPLHF. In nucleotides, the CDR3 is TGCGCCAGCAGTGCAAGCAATGATAATTCACCCCTCCACTTT.

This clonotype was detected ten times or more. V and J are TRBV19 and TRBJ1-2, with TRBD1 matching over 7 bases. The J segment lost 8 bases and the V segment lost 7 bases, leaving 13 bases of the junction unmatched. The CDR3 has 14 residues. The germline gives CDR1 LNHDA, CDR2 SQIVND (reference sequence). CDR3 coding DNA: TGTGCCAGTACCACCGGCGGACAGGTGGGCGGCTACACCTTC. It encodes CASTTGGQVGGYTF.

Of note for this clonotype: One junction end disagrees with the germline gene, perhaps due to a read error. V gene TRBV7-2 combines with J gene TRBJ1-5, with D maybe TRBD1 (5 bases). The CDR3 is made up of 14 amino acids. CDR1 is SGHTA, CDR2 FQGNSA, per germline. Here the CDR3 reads CASSSQGGDEPQHF. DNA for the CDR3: TGTGCCAGCAGCTCGCAGGGAGGGGATGAGCCCCAGCATTTC.

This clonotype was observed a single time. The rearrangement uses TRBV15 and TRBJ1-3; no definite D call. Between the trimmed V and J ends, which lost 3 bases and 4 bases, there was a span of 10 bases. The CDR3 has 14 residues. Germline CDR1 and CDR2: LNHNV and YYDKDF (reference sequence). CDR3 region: CATSSYEEGNTIYF. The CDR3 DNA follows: TGTGCCACCAGCAGTTACGAGGAGGGAAACACCATATATTTT.

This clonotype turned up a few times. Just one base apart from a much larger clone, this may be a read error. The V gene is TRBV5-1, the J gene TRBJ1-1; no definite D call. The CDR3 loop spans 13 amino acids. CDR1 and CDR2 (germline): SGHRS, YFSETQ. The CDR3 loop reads CASSPGTNTGAFF. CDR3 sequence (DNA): TGCGCCAGCAGCCCGGGTACGAACACTGGAGCTTTCTTT.

The CDR3 nucleotides read TGTGCCAGCAGCTTACAACCGGACAACGAGGCTAACGTCCTGACTTTC. Translating gives CASSLQPDNEANVLTF. This chain joins TRBV9 and TRBJ2-6, with D maybe TRBD1 (5 bases). CDR1 SGDLS and CDR2 YYNGEE come from the germline V gene. V was trimmed by 4 bases and J by 10 bases, leaving 21 bases between them. The CDR3 runs to 16 residues. Full variable domain (remainder filled in from reference TRBV9 and TRBJ2-6): DSGVTQTPKHLITATGQRVTLRCSPRSGDLSVYWYQQSLDQGLQFLIQYYNGEERAKGNILERFSAQQFPDLHSELNLSSLELGDSALYFCASSLQPDNEANVLTFGAGSRLTVL.